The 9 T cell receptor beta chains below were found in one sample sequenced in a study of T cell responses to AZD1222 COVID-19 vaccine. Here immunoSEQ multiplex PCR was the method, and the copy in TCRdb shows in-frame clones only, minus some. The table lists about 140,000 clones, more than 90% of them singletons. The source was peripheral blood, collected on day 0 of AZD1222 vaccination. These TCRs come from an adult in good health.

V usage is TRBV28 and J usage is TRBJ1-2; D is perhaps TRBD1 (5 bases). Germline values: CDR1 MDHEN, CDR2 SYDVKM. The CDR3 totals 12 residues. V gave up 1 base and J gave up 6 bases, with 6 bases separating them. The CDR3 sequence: CASSLLGDGYTF. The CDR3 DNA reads TGTGCCAGCAGTTTATTGGGGGATGGCTACACCTTC.

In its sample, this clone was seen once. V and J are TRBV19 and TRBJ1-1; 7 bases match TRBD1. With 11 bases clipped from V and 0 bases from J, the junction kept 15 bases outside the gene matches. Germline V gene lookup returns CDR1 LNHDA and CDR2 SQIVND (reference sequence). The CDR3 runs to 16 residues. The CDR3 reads CAVNRGRASMNTEAFF. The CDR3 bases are TGTGCCGTCAACAGGGGCAGGGCCTCTATGAACACTGAAGCTTTCTTT. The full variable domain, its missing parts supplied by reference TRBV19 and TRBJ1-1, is DGGITQSPKYLFRKEGQNVTLSCEQNLNHDAMYWYRQDPGQGLRLIYYSQIVNDFQKGDIAEGYSVSREKKESFPLTVTSAQKNPTAFYLCAVNRGRASMNTEAFFGQGTRLTVV.

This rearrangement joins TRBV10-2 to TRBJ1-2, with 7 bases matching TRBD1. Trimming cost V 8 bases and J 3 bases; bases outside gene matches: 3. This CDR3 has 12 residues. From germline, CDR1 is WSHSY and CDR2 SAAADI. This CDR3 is CASSDRYYGYTF. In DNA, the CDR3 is TGCGCCAGCTCGGACAGGTACTATGGCTACACCTTC.

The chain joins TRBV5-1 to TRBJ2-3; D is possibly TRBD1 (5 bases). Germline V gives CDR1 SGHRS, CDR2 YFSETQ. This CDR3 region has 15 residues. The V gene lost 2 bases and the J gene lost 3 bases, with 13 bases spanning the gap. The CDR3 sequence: CASSFQGAPTDTQYF. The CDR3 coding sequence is TGCGCCAGCAGCTTCCAGGGTGCTCCGACAGATACGCAGTATTTT.

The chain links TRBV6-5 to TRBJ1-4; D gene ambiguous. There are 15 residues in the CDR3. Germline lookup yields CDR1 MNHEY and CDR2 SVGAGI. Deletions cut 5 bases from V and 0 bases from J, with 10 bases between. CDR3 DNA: TGTGCCAGCAGTCCCCACACCTCAACTAATGAAAAACTGTTTTTT. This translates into CASSPHTSTNEKLFF.

This CDR3 reads CASRGTGDHQPQHF. CDR3 sequence (DNA): TGTGCCAGCAGAGGGACAGGGGATCATCAGCCCCAGCATTTT. V usage is TRBV3-1 (or the pseudogene TRBV3-2) and J usage is TRBJ1-5, with TRBD1 identical over 10 bases. Looked up from germline, CDR1 is LGHDT and CDR2 is YNNKEL (reference sequence). There are 14 residues in the CDR3. J was trimmed by 5 bases and V by 6 bases; bases with no gene match: 4.

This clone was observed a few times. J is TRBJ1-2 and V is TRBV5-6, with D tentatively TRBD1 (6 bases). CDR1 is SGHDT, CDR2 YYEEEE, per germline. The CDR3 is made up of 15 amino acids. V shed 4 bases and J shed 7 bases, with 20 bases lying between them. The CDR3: CASSLDGRGNGGYTF. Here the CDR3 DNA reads TGTGCCAGCAGCCTGGATGGCAGGGGTAATGGTGGCTACACCTTC.

CDR3 sequence reads: CASSSRTGTLYEQYF. CDR3 coding DNA: TGTGCCAGCAGCTCCCGGACAGGGACCCTATACGAGCAGTACTTC. The genes are TRBV7-2 and TRBJ2-7; 8 bases match TRBD1. Per germline, CDR1 SGHTA and CDR2 FQGNSA. The CDR3 is 15 residues long. V gave up 4 bases and J gave up 4 bases; unmatched junction bases: 9.

The CDR3 DNA reads TGTGCCAGTAGTGGATTGGACAGGAGGATTTCCCAAGAGACCCAGTACTTC. It codes for CASSGLDRRISQETQYF. The V gene is TRBV19, the J gene TRBJ2-5, with 7 positions matching TRBD1. The V and J ends lost 5 bases and 1 base, in that order; junction bases with no gene match: 13. The CDR3 has 17 amino acids. Per the germline V gene, CDR1 is LNHDA and CDR2 is SQIVND (reference sequence). Looking up the rest from reference TRBV19 and TRBJ2-5 gives the full variable domain: DGGITQSPKYLFRKEGQNVTLSCEQNLNHDAMYWYRQDPGQGLRLIYYSQIVNDFQKGDIAEGYSVSREKKESFPLTVTSAQKNPTAFYLCASSGLDRRISQETQYFGPGTRLLVL.